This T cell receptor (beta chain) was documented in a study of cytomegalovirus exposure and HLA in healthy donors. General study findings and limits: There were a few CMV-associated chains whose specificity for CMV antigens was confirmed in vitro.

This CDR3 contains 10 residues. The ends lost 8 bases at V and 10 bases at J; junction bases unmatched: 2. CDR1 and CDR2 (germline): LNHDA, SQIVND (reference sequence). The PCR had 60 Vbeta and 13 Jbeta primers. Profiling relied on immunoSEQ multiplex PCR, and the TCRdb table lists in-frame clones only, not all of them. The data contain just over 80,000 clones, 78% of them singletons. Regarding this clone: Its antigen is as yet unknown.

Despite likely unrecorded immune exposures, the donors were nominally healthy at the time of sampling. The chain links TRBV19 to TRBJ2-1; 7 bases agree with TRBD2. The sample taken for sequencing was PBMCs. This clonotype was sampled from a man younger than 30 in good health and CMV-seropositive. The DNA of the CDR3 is TGTGCCAGTGGGCGGGGGGAGCAGTTCTTC. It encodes CASGRGEQFF. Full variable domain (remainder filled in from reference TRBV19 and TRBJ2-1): DGGITQSPKYLFRKEGQNVTLSCEQNLNHDAMYWYRQDPGQGLRLIYYSQIVNDFQKGDIAEGYSVSREKKESFPLTVTSAQKNPTAFYLCASGRGEQFFGPGTRLTVL.